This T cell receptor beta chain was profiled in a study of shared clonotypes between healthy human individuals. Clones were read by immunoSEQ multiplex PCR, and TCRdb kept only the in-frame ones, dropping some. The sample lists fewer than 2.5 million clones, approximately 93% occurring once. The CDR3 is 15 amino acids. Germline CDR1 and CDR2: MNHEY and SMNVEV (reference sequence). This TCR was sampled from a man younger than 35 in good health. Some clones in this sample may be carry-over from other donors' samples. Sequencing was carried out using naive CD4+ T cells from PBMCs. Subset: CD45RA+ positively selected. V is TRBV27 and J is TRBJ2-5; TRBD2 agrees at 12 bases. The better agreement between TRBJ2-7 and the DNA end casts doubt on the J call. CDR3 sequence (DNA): TGTGCCAGTATCTGGACTAGCGGGGACTCCTACGAGCAGTACTTC. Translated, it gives CASIWTSGDSYEQYF.